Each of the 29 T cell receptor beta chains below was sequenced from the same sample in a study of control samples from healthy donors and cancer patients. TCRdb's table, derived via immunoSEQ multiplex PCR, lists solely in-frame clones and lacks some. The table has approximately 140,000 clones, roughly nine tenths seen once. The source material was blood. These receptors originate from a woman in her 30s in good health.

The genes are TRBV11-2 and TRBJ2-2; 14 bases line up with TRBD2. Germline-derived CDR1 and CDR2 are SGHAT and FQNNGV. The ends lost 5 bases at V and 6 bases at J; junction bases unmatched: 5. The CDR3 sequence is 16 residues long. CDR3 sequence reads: CASSQATSGRAGELFF. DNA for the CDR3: TGTGCCAGCAGCCAAGCGACTAGCGGGAGGGCCGGGGAGCTGTTTTTT.

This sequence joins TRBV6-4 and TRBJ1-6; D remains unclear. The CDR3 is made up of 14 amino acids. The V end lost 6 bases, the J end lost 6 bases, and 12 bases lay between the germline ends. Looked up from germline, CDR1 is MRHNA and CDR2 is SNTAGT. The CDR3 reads CASSREAINSPLHF. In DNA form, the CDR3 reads TGTGCCAGCAGCCGGGAGGCGATTAATTCACCCCTCCACTTT.

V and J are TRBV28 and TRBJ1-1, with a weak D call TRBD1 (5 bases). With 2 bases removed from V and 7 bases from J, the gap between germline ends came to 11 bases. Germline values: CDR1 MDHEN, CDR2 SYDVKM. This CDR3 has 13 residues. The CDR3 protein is CASSLTGRGEAFF. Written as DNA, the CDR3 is TGTGCCAGCAGTTTAACAGGACGGGGTGAAGCTTTCTTT.

For the CDR3, the DNA is TGTGCCAGCAGCCGGGGGCAGGGCACCTATGGCTACACCTTC. As protein: CASSRGQGTYGYTF. The chain uses TRBV3-1 (or the pseudogene TRBV3-2) and TRBJ1-2; weak D call: TRBD1 (6 bases). Germline V lookup: CDR1 LGHDT, CDR2 YNNKEL (reference sequence). Trimming stripped 4 bases from V and 4 bases from J, with 13 bases between. This CDR3 is 14 amino acids long.

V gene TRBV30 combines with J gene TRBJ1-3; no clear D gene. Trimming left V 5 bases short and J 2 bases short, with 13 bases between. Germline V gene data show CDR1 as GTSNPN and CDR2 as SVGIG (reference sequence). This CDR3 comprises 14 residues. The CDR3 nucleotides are TGTGCCTGGGACCCAGTCGGGACTGGAAACACCATATATTTT. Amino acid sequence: CAWDPVGTGNTIYF.

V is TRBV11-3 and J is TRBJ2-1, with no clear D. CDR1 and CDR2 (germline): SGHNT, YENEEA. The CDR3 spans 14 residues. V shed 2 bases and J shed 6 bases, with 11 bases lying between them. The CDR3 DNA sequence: TGTGCCAGCAGCTTATCGGGCCCCGGCAATGAGCAGTTCTTC. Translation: CASSLSGPGNEQFF.

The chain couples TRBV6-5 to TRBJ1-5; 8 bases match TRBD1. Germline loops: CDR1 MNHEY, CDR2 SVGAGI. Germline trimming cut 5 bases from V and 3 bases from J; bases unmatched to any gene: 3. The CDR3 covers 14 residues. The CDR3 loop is CASSTGGFNQPQHF. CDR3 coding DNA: TGTGCCAGCAGTACAGGGGGATTCAATCAGCCCCAGCATTTT.

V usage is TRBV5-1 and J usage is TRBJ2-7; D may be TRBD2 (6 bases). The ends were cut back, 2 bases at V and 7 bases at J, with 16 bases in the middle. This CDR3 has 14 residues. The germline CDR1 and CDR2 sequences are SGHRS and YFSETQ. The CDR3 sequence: CASSFSDGGLEQYF. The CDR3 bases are TGCGCCAGCAGCTTCTCGGACGGGGGTTTAGAGCAGTACTTC.

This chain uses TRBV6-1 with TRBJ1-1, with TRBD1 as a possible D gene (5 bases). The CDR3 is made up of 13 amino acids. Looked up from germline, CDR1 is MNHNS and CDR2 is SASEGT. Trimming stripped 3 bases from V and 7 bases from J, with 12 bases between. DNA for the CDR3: TGTGCCAGCAGTGAGGGGGGGAGGGGTGAAGCTTTCTTT. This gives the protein CASSEGGRGEAFF.

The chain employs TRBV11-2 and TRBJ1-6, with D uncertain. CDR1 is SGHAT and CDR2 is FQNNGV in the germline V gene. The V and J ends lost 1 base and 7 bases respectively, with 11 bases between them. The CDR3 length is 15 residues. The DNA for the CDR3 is TGTGCCAGCAGCTTAGGGCAGGCGCGGAATTCACCCCTCCACTTT. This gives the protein CASSLGQARNSPLHF. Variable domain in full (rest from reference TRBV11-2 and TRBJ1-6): EAGVAQSPRYKIIEKRQSVAFWCNPISGHATLYWYQQILGQGPKLLIQFQNNGVVDDSQLPKDRFSAERLKGVDSTLKIQPAKLEDSAVYLCASSLGQARNSPLHFGNGTRLTVT.

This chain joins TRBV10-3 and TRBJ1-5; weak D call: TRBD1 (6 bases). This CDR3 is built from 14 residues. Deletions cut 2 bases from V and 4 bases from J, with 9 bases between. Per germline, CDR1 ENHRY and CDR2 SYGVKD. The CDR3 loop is CAISEQDRNQPQHF. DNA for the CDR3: TGTGCCATCAGTGAGCAGGACAGAAATCAGCCCCAGCATTTT.

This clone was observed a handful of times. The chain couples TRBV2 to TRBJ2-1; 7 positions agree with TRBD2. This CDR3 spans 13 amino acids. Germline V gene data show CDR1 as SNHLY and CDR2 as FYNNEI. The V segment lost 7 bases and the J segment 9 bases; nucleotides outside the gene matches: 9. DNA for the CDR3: TGTGCCAGCAAGGAAGGGAGGGCCGCTGAGCAGTTCTTC. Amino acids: CASKEGRAAEQFF.

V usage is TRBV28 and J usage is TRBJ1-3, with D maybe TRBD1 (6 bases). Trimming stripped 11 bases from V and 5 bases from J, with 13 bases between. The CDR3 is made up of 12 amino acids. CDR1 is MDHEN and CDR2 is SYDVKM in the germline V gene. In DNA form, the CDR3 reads TGTGCCTCTCACGGGGGGCGAAACACCATATATTTT. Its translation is CASHGGRNTIYF.

The CDR3 sequence: CASSYSGAGTSNEQFF. The CDR3 nucleotides read TGTGCCAGCAGTTACTCGGGAGCGGGAACGTCGAATGAGCAGTTCTTC. The rearrangement uses TRBV6-6 and TRBJ2-1; 7 nucleotides align to TRBD2. The length of the CDR3 is 16 residues. With 0 bases clipped from V and 7 bases from J, the junction kept 9 bases outside the gene matches. Germline V gene data show CDR1 as MNHNY and CDR2 as SVGAGI (reference sequence).

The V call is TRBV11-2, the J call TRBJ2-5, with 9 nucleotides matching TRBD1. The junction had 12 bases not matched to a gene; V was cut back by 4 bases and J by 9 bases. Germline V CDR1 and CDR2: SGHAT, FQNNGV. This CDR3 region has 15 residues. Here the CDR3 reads CASSSGTGNIGAQYF. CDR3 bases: TGTGCCAGCAGCTCCGGGACAGGGAATATCGGGGCCCAGTACTTC.

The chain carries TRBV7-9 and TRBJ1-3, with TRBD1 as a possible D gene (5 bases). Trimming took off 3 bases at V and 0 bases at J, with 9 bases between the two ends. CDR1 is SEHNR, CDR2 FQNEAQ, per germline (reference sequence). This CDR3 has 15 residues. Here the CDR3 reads CASSFPGSSGNTIYF. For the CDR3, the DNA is TGTGCCAGCAGCTTCCCAGGGAGCTCTGGAAACACCATATATTTT.

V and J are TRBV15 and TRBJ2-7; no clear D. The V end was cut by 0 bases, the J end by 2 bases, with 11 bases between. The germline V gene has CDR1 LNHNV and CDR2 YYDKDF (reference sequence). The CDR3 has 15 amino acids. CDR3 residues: CATSREPRPAYEQYF. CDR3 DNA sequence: TGTGCCACCAGCAGAGAGCCTAGGCCTGCCTACGAGCAGTACTTC. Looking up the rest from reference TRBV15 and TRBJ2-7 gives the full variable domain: DAMVIQNPRYQVTQFGKPVTLSCSQTLNHNVMYWYQQKSSQAPKLLFHYYDKDFNNEADTPDNFQSRRPNTSFCFLDIRSPGLGDTAMYLCATSREPRPAYEQYFGPGTRLTVT.

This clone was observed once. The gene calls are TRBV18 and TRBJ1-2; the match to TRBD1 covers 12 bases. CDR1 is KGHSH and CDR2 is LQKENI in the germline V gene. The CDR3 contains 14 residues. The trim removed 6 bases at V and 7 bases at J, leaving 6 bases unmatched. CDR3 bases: TGTGCCAGCTCGCGGGACAGGGGGCAAGGTGGCTACACCTTC. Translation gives CASSRDRGQGGYTF.

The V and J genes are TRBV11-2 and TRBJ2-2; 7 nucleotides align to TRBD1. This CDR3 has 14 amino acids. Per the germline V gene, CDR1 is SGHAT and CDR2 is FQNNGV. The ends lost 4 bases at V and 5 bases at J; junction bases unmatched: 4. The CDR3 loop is CASSSTQGTGELFF. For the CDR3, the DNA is TGTGCCAGCAGCTCGACACAGGGGACCGGGGAGCTGTTTTTT.

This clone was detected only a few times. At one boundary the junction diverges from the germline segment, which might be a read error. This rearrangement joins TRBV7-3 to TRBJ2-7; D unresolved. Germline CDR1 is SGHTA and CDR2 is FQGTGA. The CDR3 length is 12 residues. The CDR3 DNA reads TGTGCCAGCAGCCCCCAGGACGGAGTCCAGGTGTTC. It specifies CASSPQDGVQVF. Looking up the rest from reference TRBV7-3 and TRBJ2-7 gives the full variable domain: GAGVSQTPSNKVTEKGKYVELRCDPISGHTALYWYRQSLGQGPEFLIYFQGTGAADDSGLPNDRFFAVRPEGSVSTLKIQRTERGDSAVYLCASSPQDGVQVFGPGTRLTVT.

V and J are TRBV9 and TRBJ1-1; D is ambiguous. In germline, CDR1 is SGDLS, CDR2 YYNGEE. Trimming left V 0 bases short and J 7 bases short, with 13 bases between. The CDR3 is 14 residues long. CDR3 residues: CASSVGVGESEAFF. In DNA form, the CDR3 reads TGTGCCAGCAGCGTAGGTGTTGGGGAGAGTGAAGCTTTCTTT.

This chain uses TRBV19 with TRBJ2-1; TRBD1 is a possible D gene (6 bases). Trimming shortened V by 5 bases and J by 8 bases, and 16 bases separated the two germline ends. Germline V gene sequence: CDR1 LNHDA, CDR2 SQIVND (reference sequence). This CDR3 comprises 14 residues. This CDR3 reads CASSPRGLDHEQFF. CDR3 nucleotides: TGTGCCAGTAGTCCCAGGGGCCTGGATCATGAGCAGTTCTTC. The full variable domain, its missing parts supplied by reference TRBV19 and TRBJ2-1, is DGGITQSPKYLFRKEGQNVTLSCEQNLNHDAMYWYRQDPGQGLRLIYYSQIVNDFQKGDIAEGYSVSREKKESFPLTVTSAQKNPTAFYLCASSPRGLDHEQFFGPGTRLTVL.

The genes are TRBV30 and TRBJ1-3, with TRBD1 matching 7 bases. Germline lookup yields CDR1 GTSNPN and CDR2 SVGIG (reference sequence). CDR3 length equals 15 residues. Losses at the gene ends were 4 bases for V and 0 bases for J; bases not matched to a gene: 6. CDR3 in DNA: TGTGCCTGGACCCGGGACAGTTACTCTGGAAACACCATATATTTT. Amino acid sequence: CAWTRDSYSGNTIYF.

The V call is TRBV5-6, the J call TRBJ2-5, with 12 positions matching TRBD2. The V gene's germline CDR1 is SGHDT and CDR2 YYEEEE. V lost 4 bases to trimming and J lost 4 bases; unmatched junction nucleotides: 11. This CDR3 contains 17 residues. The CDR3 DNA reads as TGTGCCAGCAGCCCTATCGGGCTAGCGGGAGGGCCAGAGACCCAGTACTTC. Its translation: CASSPIGLAGGPETQYF. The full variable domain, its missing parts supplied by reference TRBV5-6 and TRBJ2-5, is DAGVTQSPTHLIKTRGQQVTLRCSPKSGHDTVSWYQQALGQGPQFIFQYYEEEERQRGNFPDRFSGHQFPNYSSELNVNALLLGDSALYLCASSPIGLAGGPETQYFGPGTRLLVL.

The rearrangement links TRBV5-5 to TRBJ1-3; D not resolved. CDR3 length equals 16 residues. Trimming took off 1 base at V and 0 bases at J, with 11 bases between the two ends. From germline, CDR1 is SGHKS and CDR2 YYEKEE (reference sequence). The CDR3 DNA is TGTGCCAGCAGCTTGTTCGGACCTATCTCTGGAAACACCATATATTTT. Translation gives CASSLFGPISGNTIYF. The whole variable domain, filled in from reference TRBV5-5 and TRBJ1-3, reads DAGVTQSPTHLIKTRGQQVTLRCSPISGHKSVSWYQQVLGQGPQFIFQYYEKEERGRGNFPDRFSARQFPNYSSELNVNALLLGDSALYLCASSLFGPISGNTIYFGEGSWLTVV.

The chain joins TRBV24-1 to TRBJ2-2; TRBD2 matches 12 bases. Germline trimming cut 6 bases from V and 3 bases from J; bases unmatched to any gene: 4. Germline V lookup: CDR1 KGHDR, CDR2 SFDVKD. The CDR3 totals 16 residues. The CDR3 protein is CATSNGLAGHTGELFF. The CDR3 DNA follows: TGTGCCACCAGTAATGGACTAGCGGGACACACCGGGGAGCTGTTTTTT.

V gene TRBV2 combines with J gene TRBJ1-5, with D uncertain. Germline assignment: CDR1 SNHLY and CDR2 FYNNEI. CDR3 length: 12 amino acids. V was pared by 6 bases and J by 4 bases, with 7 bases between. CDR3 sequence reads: CASRGVNQPQHF. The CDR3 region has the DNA TGTGCCAGCAGAGGCGTTAATCAGCCCCAGCATTTT.

CDR3 amino acids: CASSLASTAGELFF. The CDR3, as DNA: TGTGCCAGCAGCTTAGCCTCCACGGCCGGGGAGCTGTTTTTT. The chain joins TRBV7-3 to TRBJ2-2; D not resolved. Looked up from germline, CDR1 is SGHTA and CDR2 is FQGTGA. The CDR3 length is 14 residues. With 2 bases removed from V and 6 bases from J, the gap between germline ends came to 10 bases.

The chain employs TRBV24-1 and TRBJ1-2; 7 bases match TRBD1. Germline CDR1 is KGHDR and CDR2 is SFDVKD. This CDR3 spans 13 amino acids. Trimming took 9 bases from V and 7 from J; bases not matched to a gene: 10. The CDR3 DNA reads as TGTGCCACCGGGGAGACAGGGAGTTTTGGCTACACCTTC. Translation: CATGETGSFGYTF.